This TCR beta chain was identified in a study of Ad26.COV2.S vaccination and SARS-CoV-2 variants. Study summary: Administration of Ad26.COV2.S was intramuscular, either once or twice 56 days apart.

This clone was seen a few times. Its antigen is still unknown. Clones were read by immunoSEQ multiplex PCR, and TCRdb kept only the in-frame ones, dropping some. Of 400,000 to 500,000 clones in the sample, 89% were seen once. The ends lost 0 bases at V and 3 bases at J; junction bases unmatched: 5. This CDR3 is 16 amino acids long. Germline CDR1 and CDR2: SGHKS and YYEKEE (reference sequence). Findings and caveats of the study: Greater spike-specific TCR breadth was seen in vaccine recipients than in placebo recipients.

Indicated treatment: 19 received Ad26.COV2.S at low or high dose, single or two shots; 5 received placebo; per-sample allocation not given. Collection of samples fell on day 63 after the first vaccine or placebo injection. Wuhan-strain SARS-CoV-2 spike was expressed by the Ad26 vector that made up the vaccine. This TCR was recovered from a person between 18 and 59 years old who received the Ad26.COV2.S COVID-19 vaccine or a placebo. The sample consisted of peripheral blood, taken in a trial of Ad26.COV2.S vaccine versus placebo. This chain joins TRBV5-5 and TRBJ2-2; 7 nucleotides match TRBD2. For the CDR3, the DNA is TGTGCCAGCAGCTTGGGTTTGGGAGGGGACACCGGGGAGCTGTTTTTT. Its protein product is CASSLGLGGDTGELFF.